The next 21 T cell receptor beta chains were all read from a single sample in a study of control samples from healthy donors and cancer patients. Only in-frame clones appear in the TCRdb table, and some are missing; sequencing was by immunoSEQ multiplex PCR. The repertoire holds roughly 150,000 clones, with 80% to 95% as singletons. Sequences were obtained from blood. These receptors were taken from a man between 18 and 29 years old in good health.

The rearrangement uses TRBV27 and TRBJ1-6; no definite D call. The CDR3 runs 15 residues. Germline CDR1 reads MNHEY; CDR2 reads SMNVEV (reference sequence). The ends were cut back, 6 bases at V and 7 bases at J, with 16 bases in the middle. CDR3 protein: CASSREYVLNSPLHF. The CDR3, as DNA: TGTGCCAGCAGCCGGGAGTATGTTTTGAATTCACCCCTCCACTTT.

The V gene is TRBV6-2 or TRBV6-3, the J gene TRBJ2-2; D may match TRBD1 or TRBD2 (5 bases each). The germline V and J ends were trimmed by 1 base and 5 bases, with 11 bases remaining between them. Germline CDR1 and CDR2: MNHEY and SVGEGT. This CDR3 has 15 amino acids. The CDR3 nucleotides read TGTGCCAGCAGTTACTTTGGGGACGAAACCGGGGAGCTGTTTTTT. Amino acid sequence: CASSYFGDETGELFF.

The chain links TRBV7-6 to TRBJ1-3; 7 nucleotides match TRBD1. The CDR3 sequence is 15 residues long. Trimming cost V 3 bases and J 1 base; bases outside gene matches: 3. The germline V gene has CDR1 SGHVS and CDR2 FNYEAQ. CDR3 in amino acids: CASSFEQGSGNTIYF. Written as DNA, the CDR3 is TGTGCCAGCAGCTTCGAACAGGGGTCTGGAAACACCATATATTTT.

The chain employs TRBV11-1 and TRBJ1-1; D is unresolved. Germline CDR1 and CDR2: SGHAT and FQDESV (reference sequence). The CDR3 is 14 residues long. V shed 0 bases and J shed 4 bases, with 9 bases lying between them. The CDR3 sequence: CASSLAVTGTEAFF. The CDR3 DNA sequence: TGTGCCAGCAGCTTAGCCGTTACGGGCACTGAAGCTTTCTTT.

The chain couples TRBV5-1 to TRBJ2-7, with 9 bases matching TRBD2. The CDR3 consists of 15 residues. Germline-derived CDR1 and CDR2 are SGHRS and YFSETQ. Trimming at V came to 4 bases and at J to 5 bases, leaving 10 bases not matched to a gene. CDR3 residues: CASSISGGLFDEQYF. In DNA, the CDR3 is TGCGCCAGCAGCATTAGCGGGGGTCTGTTTGACGAGCAGTACTTC. Using reference TRBV5-1 and TRBJ2-7 for the parts outside the CDR3, the full variable domain is KAGVTQTPRYLIKTRGQQVTLSCSPISGHRSVSWYQQTPGQGLQFLFEYFSETQRNKGNFPGRFSGRQFSNSRSEMNVSTLELGDSALYLCASSISGGLFDEQYFGPGTRLTVT.

V usage is TRBV9 and J usage is TRBJ1-4, with a possible D match to TRBD1 (5 bases). The CDR3 is 14 residues long. V gave up 3 bases and J gave up 3 bases, with 9 bases separating them. Germline V CDR1 and CDR2: SGDLS, YYNGEE. CDR3 residues: CASSAGVSNEKLFF. CDR3 in DNA: TGTGCCAGCAGCGCGGGGGTTTCTAATGAAAAACTGTTTTTT.

This clone was found once. This chain's CDR3 is CASSPPGPSSYEQYF. DNA for the CDR3: TGTGCCAGCAGTCCTCCGGGACCCAGCTCCTACGAGCAGTACTTC. The chain combines TRBV7-9 with TRBJ2-7; D assignment may be TRBD1 or TRBD2 (5 bases each). This CDR3 contains 15 residues. With 6 bases removed from V and 0 bases from J, the gap between germline ends came to 15 bases. Germline V gives CDR1 SEHNR, CDR2 FQNEAQ (reference sequence).

This clone was recorded a few times. CDR3 nucleotides: TGCGCCAGCACAAACGAACCACAGGGGTATGAGCAGTTCTTC. It codes for CASTNEPQGYEQFF. The J gene is TRBJ2-1, the V gene TRBV5-1, with 7 bases fitting TRBD1. V dropped 6 bases and J dropped 8; count of bases not matched to a gene: 11. The CDR3 loop spans 14 amino acids. CDR1 is SGHRS, CDR2 YFSETQ, per germline. Complete variable domain (other parts from reference TRBV5-1 and TRBJ2-1): KAGVTQTPRYLIKTRGQQVTLSCSPISGHRSVSWYQQTPGQGLQFLFEYFSETQRNKGNFPGRFSGRQFSNSRSEMNVSTLELGDSALYLCASTNEPQGYEQFFGPGTRLTVL.

The J gene is TRBJ2-7, the V gene TRBV6-1; D is perhaps TRBD1 (5 bases). Germline loops: CDR1 MNHNS, CDR2 SASEGT. Trimming took off 3 bases at V and 6 bases at J, with 12 bases between the two ends. The CDR3 has 13 amino acids. Here the CDR3 DNA reads TGTGCCAGCAGTGAGCAGACAGTCCTCGAGCAGTACTTC. Translation: CASSEQTVLEQYF.

Here the CDR3 DNA reads TGTGCCAGCAGTTACTCTAGCGGTAACACCGGGGAGCTGTTTTTT. Amino acid sequence: CASSYSSGNTGELFF. The V gene is TRBV6-5, the J gene TRBJ2-2; a possible D gene is TRBD2 (6 bases). Trimming took 0 bases from V and 2 from J, leaving 7 bases between them. The CDR3 is made up of 15 amino acids. Germline CDR1 MNHEY, CDR2 SVGAGI.

This chain links TRBV28 with TRBJ1-3; D gene uncertain. CDR1 is MDHEN, CDR2 SYDVKM, per germline. CDR3 length equals 16 residues. The V end was cut by 6 bases, the J end by 0 bases, with 15 bases between. CDR3 nucleotide sequence: TGTGCCAGCAGCGCAATTGACGGGGTCTCTGGAAACACCATATATTTT. It specifies CASSAIDGVSGNTIYF.

The chain links TRBV11-3 to TRBJ1-1; D remains ambiguous. V dropped 5 bases and J dropped 3 bases, with 10 bases sitting between them. This CDR3 region has 13 residues. Germline V gene lookup returns CDR1 SGHNT and CDR2 YENEEA. DNA for the CDR3: TGTGCCAGCAGCCGCCATCTGGACACTGAAGCTTTCTTT. Residues: CASSRHLDTEAFF.

This clone was found once. The rearrangement uses TRBV6-1 and TRBJ1-2; 7 bases map to TRBD1. Trimming removed 0 bases from V and 6 bases from J; junction bases left unmatched: 7. The CDR3 is 15 residues long. Germline assignment: CDR1 MNHNS and CDR2 SASEGT. CDR3 nucleotides: TGTGCCAGCAGTGAAGCTGGCAGGGGGAATAATGGCTACACCTTC. This translates into CASSEAGRGNNGYTF.

This chain uses TRBV28 with TRBJ2-5; possible D gene TRBD1, 6 bases. The ends were cut back, 4 bases at V and 5 bases at J, with 20 bases in the middle. The CDR3 is 16 amino acids. Per germline, CDR1 MDHEN and CDR2 SYDVKM. The CDR3 bases are TGTGCCAGCAGTTCGCCAACAGGGAGAGCGTCGGAGACCCAGTACTTC. Protein product: CASSSPTGRASETQYF.

This clone is a singleton in its sample. This chain connects TRBV9 to TRBJ1-1, with 8 nucleotides matching TRBD1. The ends lost 4 bases at V and 1 base at J; junction bases unmatched: 9. Looked up from germline, CDR1 is SGDLS and CDR2 is YYNGEE. This CDR3 comprises 16 residues. For the CDR3, the DNA is TGTGCCAGCAGCCCCAGGACAGGGTCAGGGAACACTGAAGCTTTCTTT. Translating it yields CASSPRTGSGNTEAFF.

This chain links TRBV2 with TRBJ1-1; 8 nucleotides match TRBD1. The CDR3 is 15 amino acids. Germline assignment: CDR1 SNHLY and CDR2 FYNNEI. The V and J ends lost 8 bases and 0 bases, in that order; junction bases with no gene match: 8. Here the CDR3 DNA reads TGTGCCAGCGAGACAGGGGCCTCCGTGAACACTGAAGCTTTCTTT. This encodes CASETGASVNTEAFF. Using reference TRBV2 and TRBJ1-1 for the parts outside the CDR3, the full variable domain is EPEVTQTPSHQVTQMGQEVILRCVPISNHLYFYWYRQILGQKVEFLVSFYNNEISEKSEIFDDQFSVERPDGSNFTLKIRSTKLEDSAMYFCASETGASVNTEAFFGQGTRLTVV.

J is TRBJ2-3 and V is TRBV30; D unclear. Germline V gives CDR1 GTSNPN, CDR2 SVGIG (reference sequence). The length of the CDR3 is 12 residues. Trimming took off 0 bases at V and 5 bases at J, with 6 bases between the two ends. The CDR3 DNA sequence: TGTGCCTGGAGTGTACTGGGAGATACGCAGTATTTT. Residues: CAWSVLGDTQYF.

This chain links TRBV15 with TRBJ1-4; no definite D call. This CDR3 comprises 14 residues. V was pared by 3 bases and J by 8 bases, with 13 bases between. Germline CDR1 is LNHNV and CDR2 is YYDKDF (reference sequence). In nucleotides, the CDR3 is TGTGCCACCAGCAGGGGTTTGAGTCGAGAAAAACTGTTTTTT. This translates into CATSRGLSREKLFF. Variable domain in full (rest from reference TRBV15 and TRBJ1-4): DAMVIQNPRYQVTQFGKPVTLSCSQTLNHNVMYWYQQKSSQAPKLLFHYYDKDFNNEADTPDNFQSRRPNTSFCFLDIRSPGLGDTAMYLCATSRGLSREKLFFGSGTQLSVL.

The V gene is TRBV27, the J gene TRBJ2-1; 11 bases are shared with TRBD1. V dropped 4 bases and J dropped 4; count of bases not matched to a gene: 3. The CDR3 totals 15 residues. CDR1 is MNHEY and CDR2 is SMNVEV in the germline V gene (reference sequence). The DNA of the CDR3 is TGTGCCAGCAGTTCCGGGACAGGGGGTTACAATGAGCAGTTCTTC. It encodes CASSSGTGGYNEQFF.

The chain joins TRBV30 to TRBJ1-4; possibly TRBD1 for D (5 bases). From germline, CDR1 is GTSNPN and CDR2 SVGIG (reference sequence). V was cut by 0 bases and J by 8 bases, with 16 bases left in between. This CDR3 contains 15 residues. CDR3 DNA: TGTGCCTGGAGTGTAGGTAGCAGGGTCCGGGAAAAACTGTTTTTT. Translated, it gives CAWSVGSRVREKLFF. Supplemented by reference TRBV30 and TRBJ1-4, the full variable domain reads SQTIHQWPATLVQPVGSPLSLECTVEGTSNPNLYWYRQAAGRGLQLLFYSVGIGQISSEVPQNLSASRPQDRQFILSSKKLLLSDSGFYLCAWSVGSRVREKLFFGSGTQLSVL.

This chain links TRBV28 with TRBJ2-7; D perhaps matches TRBD1 (5 bases). The V gene lost 2 bases and the J gene lost 2 bases, with 7 bases spanning the gap. The germline CDR1 and CDR2 sequences are MDHEN and SYDVKM. CDR3 length equals 13 residues. The CDR3 coding sequence is TGTGCCAGCAGTTTAGTGACAGCCTACGAGCAGTACTTC. It specifies CASSLVTAYEQYF.